Listed here are 24 T cell receptor beta chains from one sample, sequenced in a study of blood T cell repertoires in COVID-19. Profiling relied on immunoSEQ multiplex PCR, and the TCRdb table lists in-frame clones only, not all of them. Among around 150,000 clones listed, approximately 82% were seen once. Specimen: peripheral blood. The receptors derive from a man aged 60-69 years who had recovered from COVID-19.

This clone was detected only once. CDR3 protein: CASSPVAGGVQETQYF. The DNA of the CDR3 is TGTGCCAGCAGCCCGGTAGCGGGGGGCGTCCAAGAGACCCAGTACTTC. The chain couples TRBV7-3 to TRBJ2-5, with TRBD2 identical over 10 bases. Germline-derived CDR1 and CDR2 are SGHTA and FQGTGA. Unmatched junction bases numbered 7, after V lost 5 bases and J lost 1 base. The CDR3 length is 16 residues. The whole variable domain, remainder taken from reference TRBV7-3 and TRBJ2-5, is GAGVSQTPSNKVTEKGKYVELRCDPISGHTALYWYRQSLGQGPEFLIYFQGTGAADDSGLPNDRFFAVRPEGSVSTLKIQRTERGDSAVYLCASSPVAGGVQETQYFGPGTRLLVL.

As DNA, the CDR3 is TGTGCCAGCAGCTTGGGGACTAGGGAAGATACGCAGTATTTT. Amino acids: CASSLGTREDTQYF. The chain links TRBV7-9 to TRBJ2-3, with 8 bases aligning to TRBD2. Germline CDR1 and CDR2: SEHNR and FQNEAQ (reference sequence). J was trimmed by 5 bases and V by 3 bases; bases with no gene match: 4. The CDR3 extends over 14 amino acids.

The chain joins TRBV18 to TRBJ1-2; perhaps TRBD1 as D (6 bases). V lost 3 bases to trimming and J lost 0 bases, with 11 bases between them. Germline CDR1 reads KGHSH; CDR2 reads LQKENI. This CDR3 comprises 15 residues. The CDR3 reads CASSPEDSPNYGYTF. The DNA of the CDR3 is TGTGCCAGCTCACCCGAGGACAGTCCTAACTATGGCTACACCTTC.

This chain links TRBV7-2 with TRBJ2-5; 8 nucleotides line up with TRBD2. There are 16 residues in the CDR3. The germline V gene encodes CDR1 SGHTA and CDR2 FQGNSA. With 5 bases clipped from V and 4 bases from J, the junction kept 12 bases outside the gene matches. DNA for the CDR3: TGTGCCAGCAGCCCTCCATCGGGGGGGTGGGGAGAGACCCAGTACTTC. It is translated as CASSPPSGGWGETQYF.

Only one count was recorded for this clone. V gene TRBV19 combines with J gene TRBJ2-1, with 8 bases fitting TRBD2. CDR1 and CDR2 from the germline V gene are LNHDA and SQIVND (reference sequence). The CDR3 consists of 15 residues. V was clipped by 2 bases and J by 7 bases; unmatched bases: 7. DNA of the CDR3: TGTGCCAGTAGTATAAGGGTAAGCGGGAGTAATGAGCAGTTCTTC. As protein: CASSIRVSGSNEQFF.

This clone was seen a single time. The rearrangement links TRBV7-2 to TRBJ2-7, with TRBD1 identical over 7 bases. V lost 1 base and J lost 0; bases outside the gene matches: 3. This CDR3 comprises 15 residues. CDR1 is SGHTA and CDR2 is FQGNSA in the germline V gene. The CDR3 loop reads CASSLVGDSSYEQYF. CDR3 DNA: TGTGCCAGCAGCTTAGTGGGGGACAGCTCCTACGAGCAGTACTTC.

The chain links TRBV15 to TRBJ1-1; TRBD1 agrees at 8 bases. V shed 5 bases, J shed 3 bases, and the junction held 8 bases outside the gene matches. The CDR3 consists of 15 residues. Germline loops: CDR1 LNHNV, CDR2 YYDKDF (reference sequence). This chain's CDR3 is CATSRGSGGYTEAFF. The CDR3 DNA reads as TGTGCCACCAGCCGGGGCTCAGGGGGCTACACTGAAGCTTTCTTT.

This chain joins TRBV5-1 and TRBJ1-3; 8 bases map to TRBD1. This CDR3 contains 14 residues. J lost 12 bases, V lost 1 base, and 9 bases had no gene match. Per germline, CDR1 SGHRS and CDR2 YFSETQ. The CDR3 is CASSLLTGQGDIYF. In DNA, the CDR3 is TGCGCCAGCAGCTTGCTTACCGGACAGGGAGACATATATTTT.

The chain joins TRBV10-3 to TRBJ2-7; no reliable D call. With 2 bases removed from V and 3 bases from J, the gap between germline ends came to 8 bases. The CDR3 has 13 amino acids. Per the germline V gene, CDR1 is ENHRY and CDR2 is SYGVKD. Written as DNA, the CDR3 is TGTGCCATCAGTGAGGCGGATCTCTACGAGCAGTACTTC. The encoded protein is CAISEADLYEQYF.

This clone was seen once. The J gene is TRBJ2-1, the V gene TRBV7-6; possibly TRBD2 for D (6 bases). CDR1 SGHVS and CDR2 FNYEAQ come from the germline V gene. CDR3 length equals 15 residues. V was pared by 1 base and J by 5 bases, with 12 bases between. The CDR3 DNA sequence: TGTGCCAGCAGCTTAGGTAGCGGTCCTCACAATGAGCAGTTCTTC. It is translated as CASSLGSGPHNEQFF. Combining the CDR3 with reference TRBV7-6 and TRBJ2-1 gives the whole variable domain GAGVSQSPRYKVTKRGQDVALRCDPISGHVSLYWYRQALGQGPEFLTYFNYEAQQDKSGLPNDRFSAERPEGSISTLTIQRTEQRDSAMYRCASSLGSGPHNEQFFGPGTRLTVL.

This clone showed up just a few times. The chain recombines TRBV4-2 with TRBJ2-1, with 11 bases that match TRBD2. The CDR3 extends over 16 amino acids. V trimming: 4 bases; J trimming: 6 bases; junction bases outside the gene matches: 8. CDR1 and CDR2 (germline): LGHNA, YNFKEQ. CDR3 coding DNA: TGTGCCAGCAGCCGCCGAATAGCGGGGGGGCCCAATGAGCAGTTCTTC. It codes for CASSRRIAGGPNEQFF.

The genes are TRBV6-2 or TRBV6-3 and TRBJ2-7; D remains unclear. Germline CDR1 MNHEY, CDR2 SVGEGT. The CDR3 runs to 13 residues. V was cut by 1 base and J by 2 bases, with 6 bases left in between. The CDR3 here is CASSYLTPYEQYF. The CDR3 DNA is TGTGCCAGCAGTTACTTAACTCCCTACGAGCAGTACTTC.

The chain links TRBV6-5 to TRBJ2-7, with D perhaps matching TRBD1 (6 bases). V was pared by 7 bases and J by 4 bases, with 17 bases between. This CDR3 comprises 14 residues. CDR1 MNHEY and CDR2 SVGAGI come from the germline V gene. CDR3 DNA: TGTGCCAGCACAAAGCCAGGGGATTTTTACGAGCAGTACTTC. Protein sequence: CASTKPGDFYEQYF.

This clone has a handful of counts. The chain joins TRBV30 to TRBJ1-3; no clear D. This CDR3 has 14 amino acids. V lost 1 base, J lost 0 bases, and 7 bases lay in between. Per the germline V gene, CDR1 is GTSNPN and CDR2 is SVGIG (reference sequence). The CDR3 sequence is CAWSGLYSGNTIYF. The CDR3 DNA reads TGTGCCTGGAGTGGTTTATACTCTGGAAACACCATATATTTT.

This chain joins TRBV6-5 and TRBJ2-5; 7 bases line up with TRBD2. The CDR3 is 13 residues long. From germline, CDR1 is MNHEY and CDR2 SVGAGI. V was clipped by 6 bases and J by 5 bases; unmatched bases: 6. CDR3: CASRGSGLETQYF. CDR3 DNA sequence: TGTGCCAGCAGGGGTAGCGGGTTGGAGACCCAGTACTTC.

This clone was detected once. This chain connects TRBV6-5 to TRBJ1-3; no clear D gene. V was cut by 5 bases and J by 0 bases, with 8 bases left in between. Germline assignment: CDR1 MNHEY and CDR2 SVGAGI. The CDR3 spans 14 residues. The CDR3 loop reads CASSITVSGNTIYF. CDR3 nucleotides: TGTGCCAGCAGTATTACAGTCTCTGGAAACACCATATATTTT.

In this sample, this clone turned up a few times. The chain is built from TRBV5-6 and TRBJ1-6; no clear D gene. V was clipped by 4 bases and J by 8 bases, with 13 bases between them. The CDR3 consists of 14 residues. Germline V gene lookup returns CDR1 SGHDT and CDR2 YYEEEE. DNA of the CDR3: TGTGCCAGCAGCCTCGGCCCGGCGGATTCACCCCTCCACTTT. Translated: CASSLGPADSPLHF.

V gene TRBV29-1 combines with J gene TRBJ2-3; TRBD2 aligns across 8 bases. The germline CDR1 and CDR2 sequences are SQVTM and ANQGSEA. The CDR3 is 13 residues long. The ends lost 4 bases at V and 1 base at J; junction bases unmatched: 1. In DNA form, the CDR3 reads TGCAGCGTTGCAGCGGGGGGCACAGATACGCAGTATTTT. Translating gives CSVAAGGTDTQYF.

The V and J genes are TRBV7-2 and TRBJ2-3; 8 bases match TRBD1. The CDR3 contains 14 residues. Germline CDR1 and CDR2: SGHTA and FQGNSA. With V trimmed by 5 bases and J by 4 bases, 5 bases remained unmatched. In DNA, the CDR3 is TGTGCCAGCAGCGCCGCAGGGGGCCCAGATACGCAGTATTTT. Protein product: CASSAAGGPDTQYF.

The chain is built from TRBV4-3 and TRBJ1-2, with 8 nucleotides matching TRBD1. J lost 3 bases, V lost 3 bases, and 3 bases had no gene match. Germline CDR1 and CDR2: LGHNA and YSLEER. The CDR3 extends over 14 amino acids. The CDR3 nucleotides read TGCGCCAGCAGCCAGTACAGGGGGGACTATGGCTACACCTTC. This translates into CASSQYRGDYGYTF.

V is TRBV2 and J is TRBJ1-2, with D possibly being TRBD1 (5 bases). This CDR3 has 13 residues. V shed 3 bases and J shed 3 bases, with 8 bases lying between them. Germline lookup yields CDR1 SNHLY and CDR2 FYNNEI. CDR3 sequence: CASSEGRYYGYTF. The CDR3 bases are TGTGCCAGCAGTGAGGGGCGATACTATGGCTACACCTTC. Looking up the rest from reference TRBV2 and TRBJ1-2 gives the full variable domain: EPEVTQTPSHQVTQMGQEVILRCVPISNHLYFYWYRQILGQKVEFLVSFYNNEISEKSEIFDDQFSVERPDGSNFTLKIRSTKLEDSAMYFCASSEGRYYGYTFGSGTRLTVV.

The chain links TRBV14 to TRBJ2-3, with 9 bases aligning to TRBD1. V shed 6 bases and J 5 bases; nucleotides not matched to a gene: 9. In germline, CDR1 is SGHDN, CDR2 FVKESK. There are 15 residues in the CDR3. The CDR3 is CASRLSGTGIDTQYF. The CDR3 DNA follows: TGTGCCAGCAGACTGTCCGGGACAGGGATAGATACGCAGTATTTT.

The J gene is TRBJ2-5, the V gene TRBV24-1, with 10 positions matching TRBD2. This CDR3 contains 17 residues. J lost 1 base, V lost 0 bases, and 4 bases had no gene match. Germline CDR1 is KGHDR and CDR2 is SFDVKD. The CDR3 spells CATSDLPSGRVQETQYF. The CDR3 DNA is TGTGCCACCAGTGATTTGCCCAGCGGGAGGGTCCAAGAGACCCAGTACTTC.

This CDR3 reads CAISESGDYSPLHF. Here the CDR3 DNA reads TGTGCCATCAGTGAGTCCGGGGATTATTCACCCCTCCACTTT. The chain carries TRBV10-3 and TRBJ1-6, with D unresolved. The length of the CDR3 is 14 residues. Germline CDR1 is ENHRY and CDR2 is SYGVKD. Trimming removed 0 bases at V and 8 bases at J, with 8 bases between.